This T cell receptor (beta chain) was sequenced for a study of cytomegalovirus exposure and HLA in healthy donors. PCR used 60 Vbeta primers and 13 Jbeta primers. Method: immunoSEQ multiplex PCR; TCRdb's copy keeps in-frame clones and lacks some. The sample yields around 150,000 clones, about 65% seen once. The specimen sequenced was PBMCs. This sequence originates from a woman under 30 in good health and CMV-seropositive.

CDR3 DNA: TGTGCCAGCAGTGATTGGACAGGGGATGGAAACACCATATATTTT. This codes for CASSDWTGDGNTIYF. This rearrangement joins TRBV6-1 to TRBJ1-3; 9 bases line up with TRBD1. The CDR3 is 15 residues long. V trimming: 3 bases; J trimming: 3 bases; junction bases outside the gene matches: 3. Per germline, CDR1 MNHNS and CDR2 SASEGT.